The 21 T cell receptor beta chains listed next were all sequenced from one sample in a study of neoadjuvant nivolumab and ipilimumab in lung cancer. Only in-frame clones appear in the TCRdb table, and some are missing; sequencing was by immunoSEQ multiplex PCR. The table shows 30,000 or so clones, with roughly nine tenths occurring only once. Sequences were derived from peripheral blood, sampled after neoadjuvant nivolumab, alone or with ipilimumab, at or shortly before surgery. The receptors shown here come from an adult with non-small cell lung cancer.

In regard to this clone: The junction differs from germline at one of its ends, possibly a read error. This chain joins TRBV7-2 and TRBJ2-4, with 9 bases matching TRBD2. Germline V gives CDR1 SGHTA, CDR2 FQGNSA. The CDR3 totals 12 residues. This chain's CDR3 is CASSSPGLASDF. The CDR3, as DNA: TGTGCCAGCAGCTCCCCGGGACTAGCCAGTGACTTC. Full variable domain (rest looked up from reference TRBV7-2 and TRBJ2-4): GAGVSQSPSNKVTEKGKDVELRCDPISGHTALYWYRQSLGQGLEFLIYFQGNSAPDKSGLPSDRFSAERTGGSVSTLTIQRTQQEDSAVYLCASSSPGLASDFGAGTRLSVL.

The chain employs TRBV11-2 and TRBJ2-7, with 7 bases aligning to TRBD1. The ends lost 0 bases at V and 3 bases at J; junction bases unmatched: 2. The length of the CDR3 is 14 residues. Germline CDR1 is SGHAT and CDR2 is FQNNGV. The CDR3 protein is CASSLDPGGYEQYF. The DNA of the CDR3 is TGTGCCAGCAGCTTAGATCCAGGGGGCTACGAGCAGTACTTC.

V and J are TRBV25-1 and TRBJ2-7, with 7 bases identical to TRBD1. With V trimmed by 8 bases and J by 3 bases, 7 bases remained unmatched. CDR3 length: 13 residues. Germline CDR1 and CDR2: MGHDK and SYGVNS. The chain's CDR3 is CASEDRVLYEQYF. The CDR3 DNA reads as TGTGCCAGCGAAGACAGGGTGCTCTACGAGCAGTACTTC.

This sequence joins TRBV6-5 and TRBJ2-1; no clear D. The CDR3 consists of 15 residues. Germline loops: CDR1 MNHEY, CDR2 SVGAGI. Trimming took off 7 bases at V and 0 bases at J, with 13 bases between the two ends. The CDR3 reads CASNPKPISYNEQFF. CDR3 nucleotides: TGTGCCAGCAATCCTAAGCCGATCTCCTACAATGAGCAGTTCTTC.

CDR3: CASSLDGGYNEQFF. As DNA, the CDR3 is TGCGCCAGCAGCTTGGATGGCGGATACAATGAGCAGTTCTTC. This rearrangement joins TRBV5-1 to TRBJ2-1, with unresolved D. The CDR3 runs 14 residues. V was pared by 0 bases and J by 4 bases, with 8 bases between. Germline CDR1 and CDR2: SGHRS and YFSETQ.

The rearrangement joins TRBV7-3 to TRBJ2-3, with 7 positions matching TRBD1. Trimming removed 5 bases from V and 2 bases from J; junction bases left unmatched: 10. This CDR3 contains 16 residues. Germline V gene data show CDR1 as SGHTA and CDR2 as FQGTGA. The CDR3, as DNA: TGTGCCAGCAGCCCACCCCGGGACAGCTACACAGATACGCAGTATTTT. Its translation is CASSPPRDSYTDTQYF.

The V and J genes are TRBV11-2 and TRBJ1-1; no reliable D call. Trimming took 5 bases from V and 4 from J, leaving 8 bases between them. Germline loops: CDR1 SGHAT, CDR2 FQNNGV. CDR3 size: 12 residues. The DNA of the CDR3 is TGTGCCAGCAGCCCCGGCGGCACTGAAGCTTTCTTT. It is translated as CASSPGGTEAFF.

The DNA for the CDR3 is TGTGCCAGCTCACCAGGGGAGGGGCTGGTGAGAGGAAACACCATATATTTT. This encodes CASSPGEGLVRGNTIYF. This chain joins TRBV18 and TRBJ1-3, with a weak D call TRBD1 (5 bases). This CDR3 has 17 amino acids. V lost 2 bases, J lost 4 bases, and 18 bases lay in between. The V gene's germline CDR1 is KGHSH and CDR2 LQKENI.

The chain employs TRBV5-4 and TRBJ1-2; a weak D match, TRBD1 (5 bases). Germline V CDR1 and CDR2: SGHNT, YYREEE (reference sequence). Trimming left V 1 base short and J 6 bases short, with 13 bases between. The CDR3 runs 14 residues. The CDR3 DNA reads TGTGCCAGCAGCTTGCCCAGGGAGGCCAATGGCTACACCTTC. Its translation is CASSLPREANGYTF.

The rearrangement links TRBV6-1 to TRBJ2-7; D may be TRBD2 (5 bases). CDR1 MNHNS and CDR2 SASEGT come from the germline V gene. Trimming stripped 0 bases from V and 5 bases from J, with 14 bases between. CDR3 length equals 15 residues. CDR3 coding DNA: TGTGCCAGCAGTGAAGCGCAGTCCGGAGGAAACGAGCAGTACTTC. Its translation: CASSEAQSGGNEQYF.

CDR3 sequence (DNA): TGTGCCAGCAAACCGGGACAGGGCGGCATTCAGTACTTC. Translation gives CASKPGQGGIQYF. The chain combines TRBV6-5 with TRBJ2-4; 9 bases match TRBD1. The CDR3 is made up of 13 amino acids. Trimming removed 7 bases from V and 9 bases from J; junction bases left unmatched: 7. Germline-derived CDR1 and CDR2 are MNHEY and SVGAGI.

The rearrangement joins TRBV6-1 to TRBJ1-1; D is unclear. V was shortened by 5 bases and J by 0 bases, with 7 bases between the two germline ends. Germline V CDR1 and CDR2: MNHNS, SASEGT. This CDR3 is built from 13 residues. The CDR3 reads CASSFQMNTEAFF. DNA for the CDR3: TGTGCCAGCAGTTTCCAGATGAACACTGAAGCTTTCTTT.

Here the CDR3 DNA reads TGTGCCAGCAGCTTAGCGGGAATGGGGGAGACCCAGTACTTC. Its translation: CASSLAGMGETQYF. The V call is TRBV5-4, the J call TRBJ2-5; 7 positions match TRBD2. V was pared by 2 bases and J by 5 bases, with 6 bases of the junction left unmatched. Per the germline V gene, CDR1 is SGHNT and CDR2 is YYREEE (reference sequence). The CDR3 loop spans 14 amino acids.

This clone was found once. The chain joins TRBV7-2 to TRBJ2-1; D is undetermined. The V and J ends lost 1 base and 2 bases respectively, with 6 bases between them. Looked up from germline, CDR1 is SGHTA and CDR2 is FQGNSA. This CDR3 is 14 amino acids long. The CDR3 loop is CASSLDGTYNEQFF. The CDR3 DNA follows: TGTGCCAGCAGCTTAGATGGCACCTACAATGAGCAGTTCTTC.

This chain connects TRBV5-1 to TRBJ2-5; no firm D call. Per germline, CDR1 SGHRS and CDR2 YFSETQ. The V gene lost 6 bases and the J gene lost 0 bases, with 12 bases spanning the gap. The CDR3 consists of 14 residues. This CDR3 reads CASKRANDQETQYF. In nucleotides, the CDR3 is TGCGCCAGCAAACGGGCGAACGACCAAGAGACCCAGTACTTC.

The J gene is TRBJ2-1, the V gene TRBV25-1; 7 bases match TRBD2. Trimming removed 1 base from V and 10 bases from J; junction bases left unmatched: 7. From germline, CDR1 is MGHDK and CDR2 SYGVNS. The CDR3 loop spans 14 amino acids. CDR3 DNA: TGTGCCAGCAGTGAATTTGGAGGGAGGGCCGAGCAGTTCTTC. Translation: CASSEFGGRAEQFF.

This chain uses TRBV7-2 with TRBJ2-7; a possible D gene is TRBD2 (5 bases). The CDR3 extends over 16 amino acids. V was cut by 3 bases and J by 7 bases, with 22 bases left in between. Per germline, CDR1 SGHTA and CDR2 FQGNSA. The CDR3 DNA sequence: TGTGCCAGCAGCTTGCGTAAGGGAGCTGGTATAGGGGAGCAGTACTTC. Its translation: CASSLRKGAGIGEQYF.

This clone was seen once. This chain uses TRBV27 with TRBJ1-2; no clear D gene. The CDR3 totals 14 residues. Germline CDR1 MNHEY, CDR2 SMNVEV (reference sequence). Trimming removed 6 bases at V and 4 bases at J, with 15 bases between. The chain's CDR3 is CASRPRRQSYGYTF. In DNA, the CDR3 is TGTGCCAGCAGACCTCGCAGGCAAAGCTATGGCTACACCTTC.

The gene calls are TRBV6-5 and TRBJ2-7; the D call may be TRBD1 or TRBD2 (5 bases each). CDR1 is MNHEY, CDR2 SVGAGI, per germline. V lost 2 bases to trimming and J lost 3 bases, with 11 bases between them. CDR3 length: 14 amino acids. The chain's CDR3 is CASSYGTGHYEQYF. The CDR3 DNA is TGTGCCAGCAGTTACGGGACCGGTCACTACGAGCAGTACTTC.

There are a few counts of this clone. The chain combines TRBV7-2 with TRBJ1-5; D not resolved. Germline CDR1 SGHTA, CDR2 FQGNSA. The length of the CDR3 is 12 residues. Between the trimmed V and J ends, which lost 3 bases and 0 bases, there was a span of 0 bases. DNA of the CDR3: TGTGCCAGCAGCTTTAGCAATCAGCCCCAGCATTTT. This translates into CASSFSNQPQHF.

This clone turned up a few times. The chain uses TRBV29-1 and TRBJ2-7; unclear D gene. The CDR3 length is 12 residues. V was clipped by 4 bases and J by 2 bases, with 9 bases between them. The V gene's germline CDR1 is SQVTM and CDR2 ANQGSEA. CDR3 amino acids: CSVGAGPYEQYF. CDR3 DNA: TGCAGCGTTGGGGCTGGCCCCTACGAGCAGTACTTC.